A selection of T cell receptor beta chains follows, all from one sample in a study of T cell responses to AZD1222 COVID-19 vaccine. The data were produced by immunoSEQ multiplex PCR, yet TCRdb's version contains in-frame clones alone and is incomplete. The profile shows some 100,000 clones, about 82% of them singletons. The starting material was peripheral blood, obtained 28 days after the second AZD1222 dose. The receptor source for this set is an adult who received the AZD1222 COVID-19 vaccine. Both conserved end residues are part of each CDR3. Fields, in order: V gene, D gene, J gene, clone size, CDR3 protein, CDR3 DNA. The D gene is left open where the match is weak. Clone size is given for some rows only: seen once, a few or many times, or a class if the clone is expanded.

TRBV9,TRBD1,TRBJ1-2,once,CASSPRTGYGYGYTF,TGTGCCAGCAGCCCACGGACAGGGTATGGCTATGGCTACACCTTC
TRBV5-1,NA,TRBJ2-7,NA,CASSLDSFEQYF,TGCGCCAGCAGCTTAGACAGTTTCGAGCAGTACTTC
TRBV6-1,TRBD2,TRBJ2-2,NA,CASSEVLAGVLWTGELFF,TGTGCCAGCAGTGAAGTGCTAGCGGGGGTCTTGTGGACCGGGGAGCTGTTTTTT
TRBV10-2,NA,TRBJ2-2,NA,CASSEGALTGELFF,TGCGCCAGCAGTGAGGGAGCTCTAACCGGGGAGCTGTTTTTT
TRBV7-8,NA,TRBJ1-5,NA,CASMRGPRQPQHF,TGTGCCAGCATGAGAGGGCCCCGTCAGCCCCAGCATTTT
TRBV7-9,NA,TRBJ1-2,NA,CASSPGGLIHTF,TGTGCCAGCAGCCCGGGGGGGCTAATCCACACCTTC
TRBV10-3,NA,TRBJ1-3,few,CAITSPGTGNTIYF,TGTGCCATCACTAGCCCGGGAACTGGAAACACCATATATTTT
TRBV6-5,TRBD2,TRBJ2-3,NA,CASRKTSGGVDTQYF,TGTGCCAGCAGGAAAACTAGCGGGGGTGTAGATACGCAGTATTTT
TRBV7-2,TRBD1,TRBJ1-5,NA,CASSLVPGGVGNQPQHF,TGTGCCAGCAGCTTAGTTCCAGGGGGCGTGGGGAATCAGCCCCAGCATTTT
TRBV3-1/TRBV3-2,NA,TRBJ1-1,NA,CASSQSRLGEAFF,TGTGCCAGCAGCCAATCACGGTTGGGGGAAGCTTTCTTT
TRBV10-2,NA,TRBJ1-2,NA,CASRGWGAVDGYTF,TGCGCCAGCAGAGGTTGGGGGGCTGTGGATGGCTACACCTTC
TRBV7-2,NA,TRBJ2-1,NA,CASSSGSSSYNEQFF,TGTGCCAGCAGCTCGGGGTCGAGCTCCTACAATGAGCAGTTCTTC
TRBV28,NA,TRBJ2-2,NA,CASSLVGNTGELFF,TGTGCCAGCAGTTTAGTCGGAAACACCGGGGAGCTGTTTTTT
TRBV12-3/TRBV12-4,NA,TRBJ1-4,NA,CASRYNEKLFF,TGTGCCAGCAGGTATAATGAAAAACTGTTTTTT
TRBV12-3/TRBV12-4,NA,TRBJ1-2,NA,CASSFLQGVGYTF,TGTGCCAGCAGTTTCTTACAGGGAGTCGGCTACACCTTC
TRBV6-5,TRBD1,TRBJ1-3,NA,CATQTGTGNTIYF,TGTGCCACCCAGACAGGGACTGGAAACACCATATATTTT
TRBV29-1,TRBD2,TRBJ2-1,NA,CSAHPTSGHGNEQFF,TGCAGCGCCCATCCGACTAGCGGACATGGAAATGAGCAGTTCTTC
TRBV27,NA,TRBJ2-7,NA,CASSLDTAYEQYF,TGTGCCAGCAGTTTAGACACGGCCTACGAGCAGTACTTC
TRBV6-4,TRBD1,TRBJ1-2,NA,CASRRTGGDGYTF,TGTGCCAGCAGAAGGACAGGGGGCGATGGCTACACCTTC
TRBV2,NA,TRBJ1-2,NA,CATQDQVDSGGYTF,TGTGCCACCCAAGACCAGGTGGATTCTGGCGGCTACACCTTC
TRBV27,TRBD1,TRBJ1-4,NA,CASSPGQTTNEKLFF,TGTGCCAGCAGTCCGGGACAGACAACTAATGAAAAACTGTTTTTT
TRBV27,NA,TRBJ2-5,NA,CASSSNRASGTQYF,TGTGCCAGCAGCTCCAACAGGGCGTCAGGGACCCAGTACTTC
TRBV6-2/TRBV6-3,TRBD2,TRBJ2-1,NA,CASSRPPGGREQFF,TGTGCCAGCAGCCGCCCGCCGGGGGGTCGAGAGCAGTTCTTC
TRBV9,NA,TRBJ2-2,NA,CASSKQGSNTGELFF,TGTGCCAGCAGCAAACAGGGCTCGAACACCGGGGAGCTGTTTTTT
TRBV27,NA,TRBJ1-2,NA,CASSLSGQITNYGYTF,TGTGCCAGCAGTTTATCCGGACAGATCACTAACTATGGCTACACCTTC
TRBV9,TRBD2,TRBJ2-1,NA,CASSVGGLASEQFF,TGTGCCAGCAGCGTAGGTGGACTAGCAAGTGAGCAGTTCTTC
TRBV4-1,NA,TRBJ1-3,NA,CASSQDRTVRSGNTIYF,TGCGCCAGCAGCCAAGATAGGACAGTCCGCTCTGGAAACACCATATATTTT
TRBV4-1,TRBD1,TRBJ2-7,NA,CASSQDPRGPYEQYF,TGCGCCAGCAGCCAAGACCCCAGGGGGCCCTACGAGCAGTACTTC
TRBV6-6,TRBD1,TRBJ1-1,NA,CASSYPGGHGNTEAFF,TGTGCCAGCAGTTACCCAGGGGGACACGGTAACACTGAAGCTTTCTTT
TRBV5-1,TRBD1,TRBJ1-2,NA,CASSLTGWQSGYTF,TGCGCCAGCAGCCTGACAGGGTGGCAAAGTGGCTACACCTTC
TRBV7-8,NA,TRBJ2-1,NA,CASSPGGGPRFF,TGTGCCAGCAGCCCAGGAGGGGGGCCCCGGTTCTTC
TRBV7-2,NA,TRBJ2-7,once,CASSLGDGTYEQYF,TGTGCCAGCAGCTTAGGGGACGGAACCTACGAGCAGTACTTC
TRBV7-6,NA,TRBJ1-3,once,CASSLQGIGNTIYF,TGTGCCAGCAGCTTACAGGGGATTGGAAACACCATATATTTT
TRBV5-1,NA,TRBJ2-6,NA,CASSLTGTGANVLTF,TGCGCCAGCAGCTTGACAGGTACGGGGGCCAACGTCCTGACTTTC
TRBV7-9,NA,TRBJ1-4,few,CASSLSSGTTNEKLFF,TGTGCCAGCAGCTTATCGTCAGGGACAACTAATGAAAAACTGTTTTTT
TRBV9,NA,TRBJ1-2,NA,CASSARTDNYGYTF,TGTGCCAGCAGCGCCCGGACAGACAACTATGGCTACACCTTC
TRBV9,TRBD2,TRBJ2-5,NA,CASSVAGSGRFETQYF,TGTGCCAGCAGCGTAGCTGGTAGCGGGAGATTTGAGACCCAGTACTTC
TRBV5-1,NA,TRBJ2-3,NA,CASSYALTGRTDTQYF,TGCGCCAGCAGCTATGCACTGACAGGCCGCACAGATACGCAGTATTTT
TRBV28,NA,TRBJ2-1,NA,CASSFVYLSGIESFEQFF,TGTGCCAGCAGTTTCGTATATCTGTCGGGAATAGAGTCTTTTGAGCAGTTCTTC
TRBV5-6,NA,TRBJ1-2,few,CASSTTGRPLWYGYTF,TGTGCCAGCAGCACCACGGGACGCCCTCTGTGGTATGGCTACACCTTC
TRBV7-2,NA,TRBJ1-5,NA,CASSLAPGSGNQPQHF,TGTGCCAGCAGCTTAGCGCCAGGGTCGGGCAATCAGCCCCAGCATTTT
TRBV12-3/TRBV12-4,NA,TRBJ2-1,few,CASTPGTPNEQFF,TGTGCCAGCACTCCTGGAACTCCTAATGAGCAGTTCTTC
TRBV21-1,NA,TRBJ2-3,NA,CANRTSGGHTDTQYF,TGTGCCAACCGGACTAGCGGGGGGCATACAGATACGCAGTATTTT
TRBV7-9,TRBD1,TRBJ2-1,NA,CASSQRDRNNEQFF,TGTGCCAGCAGCCAAAGGGACAGAAACAATGAGCAGTTCTTC
TRBV4-2,NA,TRBJ2-3,NA,CASSQASTDTQYF,TGTGCCAGCAGCCAGGCCAGCACAGATACGCAGTATTTT
TRBV19,NA,TRBJ1-5,NA,CASSFMTLGNQPQHF,TGTGCCAGTAGTTTTATGACCCTTGGCAATCAGCCCCAGCATTTT
TRBV9,NA,TRBJ1-2,NA,CASSVGEGVGYGYTF,TGTGCCAGCAGCGTAGGTGAGGGGGTGGGCTATGGCTACACCTTC
TRBV5-1,NA,TRBJ2-2,NA,CASSLAGNNVAGELFF,TGCGCCAGCAGCTTGGCGGGGAATAACGTGGCTGGGGAGCTGTTTTTT
TRBV12-3/TRBV12-4,NA,TRBJ2-7,NA,CASRIGGSAEQYF,TGTGCCAGCCGGATCGGGGGTAGCGCCGAGCAGTACTTC
TRBV18,NA,TRBJ2-1,few,CASSPFDRVDNEQFF,TGTGCCAGCTCACCCTTCGATCGGGTTGACAATGAGCAGTTCTTC
TRBV4-1,NA,TRBJ1-4,few,CASSQVLSVSRANEKLFF,TGCGCCAGCAGCCAAGTTCTTTCTGTTAGCAGGGCTAATGAAAAACTGTTTTTT
TRBV7-2,NA,TRBJ1-2,NA,CASSPPVAGALRGYGYTF,TGTGCCAGCAGCCCCCCCGTGGCGGGGGCATTAAGGGGGTATGGCTACACCTTC
TRBV5-1,TRBD1,TRBJ1-1,once,CASSTRTGARYTEAFF,TGCGCCAGCAGCACTCGGACAGGGGCGCGGTACACTGAAGCTTTCTTT
TRBV29-1,NA,TRBJ2-7,NA,CSVVLGDEQYF,TGCAGCGTTGTTTTGGGAGATGAGCAGTACTTC
TRBV5-6,NA,TRBJ1-6,NA,CASSLRTDTPLHF,TGTGCCAGCAGCCTGAGGACAGATACACCCCTCCACTTT
TRBV28,NA,TRBJ2-5,once,CATSGGTETQYF,TGTGCCACCTCGGGGGGCACTGAGACCCAGTACTTC